The 14 T cell receptor beta chains reported below all come from one sample, sequenced in a study of patients and donors after allogeneic stem cell transplantation. MiXCR was run by TCRdb on the RT-PCR reads, yielding one entry per CDR3 protein. In the table there are about a million distinct CDR3 sequences, more than 15% of which are singletons. The specimen sequenced was blood, either unsorted or a sorted T cell fraction (not recorded which). These receptors all come from a human donor who was either an allogeneic HSCT recipient or a stem cell or donor lymphocyte infusion donor (not recorded which). It is not recorded whose cells these are; they may come from a transplant donor.

This clonotype was counted ten times or more. V gene TRBV29-1 combines with J gene TRBJ2-6; the D gene could be TRBD1 or TRBD2 (5 bases each). Germline assignment: CDR1 SQVTM and CDR2 ANQGSEA. The CDR3 has 14 residues. The germline V and J ends were trimmed by 6 bases and 0 bases, with 9 bases remaining between them. In DNA, the CDR3 is TGCAGCGTGGGACCGGGCTCTGGGGCCAACGTCCTGACTTTC. As protein: CSVGPGSGANVLTF. The full variable domain, rest sourced from reference TRBV29-1 and TRBJ2-6, is SAVISQKPSRDICQRGTSLTIQCQVDSQVTMMFWYRQQPGQSLTLIATANQGSEATYESGFVIDKFPISRPNLTFSTLTVSNMSPEDSSIYLCSVGPGSGANVLTFGAGSRLTVL.

This clonotype was seen only a few times. The chain has TRBV6-1 and TRBJ2-1, with 7 nucleotides matching TRBD2. V lost 4 bases to trimming and J lost 4 bases; unmatched junction nucleotides: 13. The germline V gene encodes CDR1 MNHNS and CDR2 SASEGT. The CDR3 runs 17 residues. Here the CDR3 DNA reads TGTGCCAGCAGTGCCAACGGGGAGGGAGCAACATACAATGAGCAGTTCTTC. Its protein product is CASSANGEGATYNEQFF.

This chain joins TRBV7-3 and TRBJ1-1, with D maybe TRBD1 (5 bases). Germline V gene sequence: CDR1 SGHTA, CDR2 FQGTGA. The CDR3 extends over 13 amino acids. V dropped 2 bases and J dropped 7 bases, with 11 bases sitting between them. The CDR3 here is CASSLSGNGEAFF. For the CDR3, the DNA is TGTGCCAGCAGCTTATCAGGGAACGGTGAAGCTTTCTTT.

V gene TRBV7-2 combines with J gene TRBJ2-1; 9 bases agree with TRBD2. The germline V gene encodes CDR1 SGHTA and CDR2 FQGNSA. The CDR3 runs 15 residues. After removal of 1 base from V and 5 bases from J, the junction contained 3 bases not matched to a gene. In nucleotides, the CDR3 is TGTGCCAGCAGCTTAGGTAGCGGGGGACACAATGAGCAGTTCTTC. The encoded protein is CASSLGSGGHNEQFF.

In this sample, this clonotype turned up a few times. The chain couples TRBV12-3 or TRBV12-4 to TRBJ1-4, with TRBD1 identical over 10 bases. After removal of 4 bases from V and 13 bases from J, the junction contained 3 bases not matched to a gene. The CDR3 covers 12 residues. CDR3 nucleotide sequence: TGTGCCAGCAGTTCCCGGACAGGGGGACTGTTTTTT. Protein: CASSSRTGGLFF.

This clonotype showed up many times. The V call is TRBV12-3 or TRBV12-4, the J call TRBJ1-3; D not resolved. Trimming stripped 5 bases from V and 0 bases from J, with 8 bases between. The CDR3 sequence is 14 residues long. Here the CDR3 reads CASSVDHSGNTIYF. CDR3 coding DNA: TGTGCCAGCAGTGTTGATCACTCTGGAAACACCATATATTTT.

V usage is TRBV27 and J usage is TRBJ2-3; D is uncertain. CDR1 MNHEY and CDR2 SMNVEV come from the germline V gene (reference sequence). The V end lost 8 bases, the J end lost 1 base, and 10 bases lay between the germline ends. The CDR3 is 13 residues long. The CDR3 is CASQHTGTDTQYF. The CDR3 coding sequence is TGTGCCAGCCAGCACACCGGCACAGATACGCAGTATTTT.

The chain employs TRBV6-5 and TRBJ1-2; D remains unclear. Germline CDR1 MNHEY, CDR2 SVGAGI. V lost 0 bases and J lost 0, with 8 bases in between. This CDR3 contains 15 residues. This CDR3 reads CASSYSEDSNYGYTF. CDR3 DNA sequence: TGTGCCAGCAGTTACTCAGAAGATTCTAACTATGGCTACACCTTC.

The V gene is TRBV18, the J gene TRBJ1-2; 9 bases agree with TRBD1. The J segment lost 7 bases and the V segment lost 4 bases, leaving 10 bases of the junction unmatched. Germline V gene sequence: CDR1 KGHSH, CDR2 LQKENI. This CDR3 comprises 15 residues. The CDR3 is CASSQTGTGFFGYTF. CDR3 nucleotides: TGTGCCAGCTCACAAACCGGGACAGGGTTCTTTGGCTACACCTTC. The full variable domain, rest sourced from reference TRBV18 and TRBJ1-2, is NAGVMQNPRHLVRRRGQEARLRCSPMKGHSHVYWYRQLPEEGLKFMVYLQKENIIDESGMPKERFSAEFPKEGPSILRIQQVVRGDSAAYFCASSQTGTGFFGYTFGSGTRLTVV.

Comment on this clonotype: At one boundary the junction diverges from the germline segment, which might be a read error. The genes are TRBV27 and TRBJ2-1; TRBD1 aligns across 7 bases. The CDR3 runs 12 residues. Germline CDR1 reads MNHEY; CDR2 reads SMNVEV (reference sequence). CDR3 nucleotide sequence: TGTGCCAGCAGCCGCCCAGGGACAGAGCGGTTCTTC. Protein sequence: CASSRPGTERFF.

This clonotype has a handful of counts. V gene TRBV7-9 combines with J gene TRBJ1-2; 8 bases fit TRBD1. The CDR3 extends over 15 amino acids. Germline lookup yields CDR1 SEHNR and CDR2 FQNEAQ (reference sequence). Unmatched junction bases numbered 5, after V lost 3 bases and J lost 2 bases. CDR3 in DNA: TGTGCCAGCAGCTTCACAGGGGGAGGGAACTATGGCTACACCTTC. It is translated as CASSFTGGGNYGYTF.

The chain uses TRBV5-1 and TRBJ2-5; TRBD2 matches at 7 bases. V was clipped by 4 bases and J by 5 bases; unmatched bases: 11. The length of the CDR3 is 15 residues. CDR1 and CDR2 from the germline V gene are SGHRS and YFSETQ. The CDR3 DNA sequence: TGCGCCAGCAGCACCCGACGGGACTATAGGGAGACCCAGTACTTC. Translated: CASSTRRDYRETQYF.

This clonotype came up many times. The J gene is TRBJ2-1, the V gene TRBV25-1, with 13 bases aligning to TRBD2. The CDR3 is 15 amino acids. The germline gives CDR1 MGHDK, CDR2 SYGVNS. After removal of 6 bases from V and 3 bases from J, the junction contained 2 bases not matched to a gene. For the CDR3, the DNA is TGTGCCAGCAGCGGACTAGCGGGAGTCTACAATGAGCAGTTCTTC. Its translation is CASSGLAGVYNEQFF.

J is TRBJ2-7 and V is TRBV2; the D is unclear. The CDR3 covers 12 residues. V lost 6 bases and J lost 2, with 8 bases in between. Per the germline V gene, CDR1 is SNHLY and CDR2 is FYNNEI. The CDR3 is CASSQMAYEQYF. The CDR3 DNA reads TGTGCCAGCAGCCAAATGGCCTACGAGCAGTACTTC.